The present TCR beta chain was sequenced within a study of T cell responses to AZD1222 COVID-19 vaccine. There are 14 residues in the CDR3. V gave up 6 bases and J gave up 1 base, with 13 bases separating them. Germline V gene data show CDR1 as SGHNT and CDR2 as YYREEE (reference sequence). The table came from immunoSEQ multiplex PCR; TCRdb's copy has only in-frame clones and leaves some out. The sample records approximately 180,000 clones, just over 90% being singletons. Sequences were derived from peripheral blood, sampled on day 0 of AZD1222 vaccination. The chain links TRBV5-4 to TRBJ2-5; no clear D gene. The clonotype comes from an adult in good health. CDR3 sequence: CASTSTGFQETQYF. The CDR3 bases are TGTGCCAGCACCAGTACTGGCTTCCAAGAGACCCAGTACTTC.